Presented here are 17 T cell receptor beta chains from one specimen sequenced in a study of tumor-infiltrating lymphocytes in primary liver carcinoma. Synthesis of TCR beta cDNA was carried out from 450 to 650 ng total RNA with a constant-region primer. Three nested multiplex PCR rounds, a slightly modified ARM-PCR method, built the TCR beta libraries. A C-beta reverse primer was combined with TRBV1-TRBV30 forward primers in the first two PCR rounds, and each round had 10 cycles. Using its own MiXCR run on the multiplex PCR reads, TCRdb lists one record per CDR3 protein. Found here are approximately 300,000 distinct CDR3 sequences, over 55% of them singletons; the top ten hold around 9.5%. Alongside blood RNA obtained from unsorted whole blood, germline DNA was also extracted. The sample taken for sequencing was peripheral blood. These receptors were obtained from a middle-aged man with primary liver carcinoma and hepatitis B virus infection.

On this clonotype: Lacking the conserved final phenylalanine or tryptophan, this CDR3 likely reflects a read error. CDR3 sequence: CTSSLVITRPSYNEQFL. DNA of the CDR3: TGTACCAGCAGCTTAGTTATTACTAGGCCCTCCTACAATGAGCAGTTCTTA. The chain links TRBV11-2 to TRBJ2-1; weak D call: TRBD2 (5 bases). CDR1 is SGHAT, CDR2 FQNNGV, per germline. The CDR3 length is 17 residues.

Comments on this clonotype: The conserved final phenylalanine or tryptophan is absent from the CDR3, which likely points to a read error. This sequence joins TRBV11-1 and TRBJ1-1, with unresolved D. CDR1 is SGHAT, CDR2 FQDESV, per germline (reference sequence). The CDR3 is made up of 15 amino acids. The CDR3 region has the DNA TGTGCCAGTAGCTTCGAACAGACCTTGGGGACTGAAGCTTTCCTT. It is translated as CASSFEQTLGTEAFL.

Regarding this clonotype: One end of the junction varies from germline; a read error may be responsible. The gene calls are TRBV11-2 and TRBJ2-1, with D tentatively TRBD1 (6 bases). The CDR3 sequence is 15 residues long. Germline CDR1 is SGHAT and CDR2 is FQNNGV. The CDR3 protein is CTSSLVGGRNNGQFF. DNA of the CDR3: TGTACCAGCAGCTTAGTAGGGGGTAGAAACAATGGGCAGTTCTTC. The complete variable domain, with remaining parts taken from reference TRBV11-2 and TRBJ2-1, reads EAGVAQSPRYKIIEKRQSVAFWCNPISGHATLYWYQQILGQGPKLLIQFQNNGVVDDSQLPKDRFSAERLKGVDSTLKIQPAKLEDSAVYLCTSSLVGGRNNGQFFGPGTRLTVL.

Of note for this clonotype: This clone may be a read error of a much larger clone one base away. The CDR3 region has the DNA TGTGCCAGCAGCCAAGAAAGAGTAGGGAGTCGGGCCGGGAAGCTGTTTTTT. Protein product: CASSQERVGSRAGKLFF. J is TRBJ2-2 and V is TRBV4-2; possibly TRBD2 for D (5 bases). CDR1 is LGHNA and CDR2 is YNFKEQ in the germline V gene. The CDR3 loop spans 17 amino acids.

The chain carries TRBV5-1 and TRBJ2-3, with D uncertain. With 2 bases removed from V and 2 bases from J, the gap between germline ends came to 12 bases. Germline V gene data show CDR1 as SGHRS and CDR2 as YFSETQ. There are 15 residues in the CDR3. CDR3: CASSFTSTATDTQYF. CDR3 nucleotides: TGCGCCAGCAGCTTTACCTCCACGGCCACAGATACGCAGTATTTT.

This sequence joins TRBV11-2 and TRBJ1-2; D gene uncertain. The CDR3 loop spans 16 amino acids. The V and J ends lost 1 base and 5 bases respectively, with 17 bases between them. Germline V CDR1 and CDR2: SGHAT, FQNNGV. The CDR3 is CASSLGVALLPYGYTF. The CDR3 DNA reads TGTGCCAGCAGCTTAGGCGTTGCTTTGCTACCATATGGCTACACCTTC.

The chain employs TRBV25-1 and TRBJ2-1; TRBD2 matches at 12 bases. The CDR3 totals 15 residues. The germline gives CDR1 MGHDK, CDR2 SYGVNS. Trimming cost V 5 bases and J 5 bases; bases outside gene matches: 4. The CDR3 loop is CASSLAGGPHNEQFF. The CDR3 DNA follows: TGTGCCAGCAGTCTAGCGGGAGGGCCCCACAATGAGCAGTTCTTC.

On this clonotype itself: Sequence at one end of the junction differs from germline and may be a read error. The rearrangement joins TRBV7-8 to TRBJ1-5; the D gene is possibly TRBD1 (5 bases). The CDR3 is made up of 14 amino acids. From germline, CDR1 is SGHVS and CDR2 FQNEAQ. This chain's CDR3 is CASSIAGRYQPQHF. DNA for the CDR3: TGTGCCAGCAGCATAGCAGGGCGATATCAGCCCCAGCATTTT.

As regards this clonotype: A junction end diverges from the germline sequence, so it may reflect a read error. The chain employs TRBV12-3 or TRBV12-4 and TRBJ2-5, with no clear D. The CDR3 sequence is 13 residues long. The CDR3 loop is CASTPVGKEIQYF. The CDR3, as DNA: TGTGCCAGCACCCCCGTTGGGAAAGAGATCCAGTACTTC.

On this clonotype itself: This may be a read error, as it is one base from a much larger clone. V and J are TRBV30 and TRBJ2-7; 11 nucleotides agree with TRBD2. This CDR3 region has 17 residues. Germline-derived CDR1 and CDR2 are GTSNPN and SVGIG (reference sequence). This chain's CDR3 is CAWSRLLAGGFLGERYF. CDR3 in DNA: TGTGCCTGGAGTCGACTTCTAGCGGGAGGTTTCCTAGGAGAGCGGTACTTC.

A word on this clonotype: Since a much larger clone is just one base distant, this may be a read error. The genes are TRBV11-1 and TRBJ2-3, with 10 bases lining up with TRBD1. CDR3 length equals 17 residues. Unmatched junction bases numbered 14, after V lost 7 bases and J lost 4 bases. Germline values: CDR1 SGHAT, CDR2 FQDESV (reference sequence). The CDR3 DNA is TGTGCCAGCAACTTTGGGGTCTGGGACAGGGGAGCAGATACGCAGTATTTT. It yields the protein CASNFGVWDRGADTQYF. Supplemented by reference TRBV11-1 and TRBJ2-3, the full variable domain reads EAEVAQSPRYKITEKSQAVAFWCDPISGHATLYWYRQILGQGPELLVQFQDESVVDDSQLPKDRFSAERLKGVDSTLKIQPAELGDSAMYLCASNFGVWDRGADTQYFGPGTRLTVL.

This clonotype was seen many times. The chain employs TRBV6-2 or TRBV6-3 and TRBJ2-5; TRBD1 is a possible D gene (5 bases). The CDR3 runs to 14 residues. Germline CDR1 reads MNHEY; CDR2 reads SVGEGT. Trimming removed 7 bases from V and 1 base from J, with 13 bases in between. CDR3 coding DNA: TGTGCCAGCACCCACAGGTCAAGCCAAGAGACCCAGTACTTC. It specifies CASTHRSSQETQYF.

Of note for this clonotype: In this CDR3 the conserved last residue, phenylalanine or tryptophan, is missing, so a read error is likely. No DNA is shown, since the ends of the CDR3 on it are uncertain; the CDR3 is the one TCRdb lists. The genes are TRBV4-2 and TRBJ2-7; TRBD1 is the table's D call, not checked against the DNA. The CDR3 contains 16 residues when both ends are counted. Per germline, CDR1 LGHNA and CDR2 YNFKEQ. The CDR3 sequence: CASSQAPGTGSYERYL.

Concerning this clonotype: The junction and the germline gene differ at one end; a read error may be behind it. The chain is built from TRBV11-2 and TRBJ2-5, with D possibly TRBD2 on 6 matching bases. The V gene's germline CDR1 is SGHAT and CDR2 FQNNGV. The CDR3 length is 15 residues. DNA of the CDR3: TGTGCTAGCAGCTCACAAGGGAGGTTGGAAGAGACCCATTACTTC. This codes for CASSSQGRLEETHYF. Full variable domain (remainder filled in from reference TRBV11-2 and TRBJ2-5): EAGVAQSPRYKIIEKRQSVAFWCNPISGHATLYWYQQILGQGPKLLIQFQNNGVVDDSQLPKDRFSAERLKGVDSTLKIQPAKLEDSAVYLCASSSQGRLEETHYFGPGTRLLVL.

Concerning this clonotype: Without the conserved terminal phenylalanine or tryptophan, this CDR3 likely stems from a read error. The V call is TRBV6-1, the J call TRBJ2-7, with a weak D call TRBD1 (6 bases). CDR1 and CDR2 from the germline V gene are MNHNS and SASEGT. The CDR3 is 13 amino acids. The CDR3 region is CARSEQGSYEQYS. CDR3 sequence (DNA): TGTGCCCGCAGTGAACAGGGATCCTACGAGCAGTACTCC.

A word on this clonotype: Given a much more abundant clone one base away, this may be a read error. J is TRBJ1-5 and V is TRBV12-3 or TRBV12-4; no firm D call. This CDR3 is 12 amino acids long. CDR3 in DNA: TGTGCCAGCAATTTAGTCGGGAGCCCCCAGCATTTT. Translated: CASNLVGSPQHF.

On this clonotype: Given a much more abundant clone one base away, this may be a read error. The chain links TRBV29-1 to TRBJ2-7; 8 positions agree with TRBD2. Looked up from germline, CDR1 is SQVTM and CDR2 is ANQGSEA. This CDR3 has 15 amino acids. For the CDR3, the DNA is TGCAGCGTTGAAGCTGGAACGGGAGGGCCAAACGAGCAGTGCTTC. Translated, it gives CSVEAGTGGPNEQCF.